These T cell receptor beta chains were read from a single sample in a study of blood T cells in healthy people across ages. Each CDR3 protein gets one entry after TCRdb re-called the 5' RACE reads with MiXCR. The table has 1.5 million to 2 million distinct CDR3 sequences, about 31% seen once. Sequencing input: blood. Source of these receptors: a woman aged 30 to 39 in good health. CDR3s include the opening cysteine and the closing phenylalanine or tryptophan. The D gene is left open where the match is weak. Clone size is given for some rows only: seen once, a few or many times, or a class if the clone is expanded.

abundance,d_gene,v_gene,j_gene,CDR3nt,CDR3aa
few,TRBD1,TRBV13,TRBJ2-7,TGTGCCAGCAGCTTCACGGGACAGGGGGCCTACGAGCAGTACTTC,CASSFTGQGAYEQYF
.,.,TRBV7-2,TRBJ2-5,TGTGCCAGCACCCAGGCCGCCAACACAGGGGAGACCCAGTACTTC,CASTQAANTGETQYF
many,.,TRBV7-9,TRBJ1-2,TGTGCCAGCAGCATGACACTTTATGGCTACACCTTC,CASSMTLYGYTF
.,TRBD1,TRBV20-1,TRBJ1-1,TGCAGTGCTGGGGAATCACAGGGGGTCACTGAAGCTTTCTTT,CSAGESQGVTEAFF
.,.,TRBV27,TRBJ2-1,TGTGCCAGCAGTTTATCGACGGGACCCTTCAATGAGCAGTTCTTC,CASSLSTGPFNEQFF
few,TRBD1,TRBV19,TRBJ2-7,TGTGCCAGTAGTATAGATTTGGAGGGACAGGGCCACGAGCAGTACTTC,CASSIDLEGQGHEQYF
.,TRBD1,TRBV4-2,TRBJ1-1,TGTGCCAGTAGCCAAACGCAGGCCGACAGGGAGCCATTCACTGAAGCTTTCTTT,CASSQTQADREPFTEAFF
.,TRBD2,TRBV15,TRBJ2-5,TGTGCCACCAGCAGATGGACTAGCGGTCCTAAAGAGACCCAGTACTTC,CATSRWTSGPKETQYF
few,.,TRBV4-1,TRBJ2-1,TGCGCCAGCAGCCTCCGAGGGGCTGGCAGGGACGCTGAGCAGTTCTTC,CASSLRGAGRDAEQFF
.,.,TRBV3-1,TRBJ2-1,TGTGCCAGCGGTCCCCGTTTGGGTACAAGGCCGTTCTTC,CASGPRLGTRPFF
few,.,TRBV27,TRBJ1-2,TGTGCCAGCAGACTTGACAGTACGGGTGGCTACACCTTC,CASRLDSTGGYTF
.,TRBD2,TRBV15,TRBJ2-3,TGTGCCACCAGCAGTTATAGCGGGGGGGACACAGATACGCAGTATTTT,CATSSYSGGDTDTQYF
.,.,TRBV10-3,TRBJ1-4,TGTGCCATCAGTGAGCCCCTGCAGGAGGGCCAGGGACCAACTAATGAAAAACGGTTTTTT,CAISEPLQEGQGPTNEKRFF
.,.,TRBV7-9,TRBJ2-1,TGTGCCAGCAGCTTAGTCCCGGGTGACTCCTACAATGAGCAGTTCTTC,CASSLVPGDSYNEQFF
few,.,TRBV4-2,TRBJ1-2,TGTGCCAGCAGCCAAGAGAACGGGCAAATCTATGGCTACACCTTC,CASSQENGQIYGYTF
few,.,TRBV30,TRBJ2-3,TGTGCCTGGAGCGGTATAACAGATACGCAGTATTTT,CAWSGITDTQYF
.,.,TRBV9,TRBJ1-6,TGTGCCAGCAGCGTAGCCTTGGGGGATTCACCCCTCCACTTT,CASSVALGDSPLHF
once,TRBD1,TRBV6-1,TRBJ2-7,TGTGCCAGCAGTGCCCCGGGACAGGGAGATGGCGAGCAGTACTTC,CASSAPGQGDGEQYF
many,.,TRBV20-1,TRBJ2-5,TGCAGTGCTCAGAGATACGGGAAAGAGACCCAGTACTTC,CSAQRYGKETQYF
.,.,TRBV27,TRBJ2-7,TGTGCCAGCAGTTCTCGGGGCATCTACGAGCAGTACTTC,CASSSRGIYEQYF
.,.,TRBV20-1,TRBJ2-7,TGCAGTGCTAGGTCCTTAGGGGGAGCCCGCAACGAGCAGTACTTC,CSARSLGGARNEQYF
.,.,TRBV6-2/TRBV6-3,TRBJ2-5,TGTGCCATAAGGGCATCGGATTCGTGGGAGACCCAGTACTTC,CAIRASDSWETQYF
few,.,TRBV27,TRBJ1-2,TGTGCCAGCAGTCCGGGGACTTTCAGGGGCTATGGCCACACCTTC,CASSPGTFRGYGHTF
.,.,TRBV7-9,TRBJ2-5,TGTGCCAGCAGCTTGATAGACCAAGAGACCCGGTACTTC,CASSLIDQETRYF
.,.,TRBV12-3/TRBV12-4,TRBJ1-5,TGTGCCAGCGGCACCCCCGGGGGGCGAGGATATAGCAATCAGCCCCAGCATTTT,CASGTPGGRGYSNQPQHF
.,.,TRBV3-1,TRBJ2-7,TGTGCCAGCAGCCAAGATCGCCACAGGGAAAGGGACTACGAGCAGTACTTC,CASSQDRHRERDYEQYF
few,.,TRBV6-2/TRBV6-3,TRBJ2-1,TGTGCCAGCCGTATGTCCCCGCGCCCGGGATACAATGAGCAGTTCTTC,CASRMSPRPGYNEQFF
.,.,TRBV4-1,TRBJ2-7,TGCGCCAGCAGCCAACAAGGAACCGGGACTGTGGCGTACGAGCAGTACTTC,CASSQQGTGTVAYEQYF
many,.,TRBV7-2,TRBJ1-1,TGTGCCAGCAGCTTATGGGAGGGCACTGAAGCTTTCTTT,CASSLWEGTEAFF
.,TRBD1,TRBV5-1,TRBJ2-1,TGCGCCAGCAGCCCCCGACAGGGTGGGCATGAGCAGTTCTTC,CASSPRQGGHEQFF
.,.,TRBV10-1,TRBJ1-5,TGCGCCAGCAGTGAGACCCACGACACCCGGAATCCCCTGTATAGCAATCAGCCCCAGCATTTT,CASSETHDTRNPLYSNQPQHF
.,.,TRBV6-1,TRBJ1-1,TGTGCCACGAACAACCGGGGGGGACGCACTGAAGCTTTCTTT,CATNNRGGRTEAFF
many,TRBD2,TRBV6-5,TRBJ2-3,TGTGCCAGCAGTTCCAGACTAGCGGTGGATACGCAGTATTTT,CASSSRLAVDTQYF
.,.,TRBV12-3/TRBV12-4,TRBJ2-3,TGTGCCAGCAGTCTCTCACGGATAGGGGACACAGATACGCAGTATTTT,CASSLSRIGDTDTQYF
.,TRBD1,TRBV5-5,TRBJ2-2,TGTGCCAGCAGTTGGGACAGGGGAAGATCCGGGGAGCTGTTTTTT,CASSWDRGRSGELFF
.,.,TRBV28,TRBJ1-1,TGTGCCAGCAGTTTAGAATCGGGGGTCGCGAACACTGAAGCTTTCTTT,CASSLESGVANTEAFF
.,.,TRBV20-1,TRBJ1-1,TGCAGTGCGAAAGGGCAGGGGATCGACACTGAAGCTTTCTTT,CSAKGQGIDTEAFF
.,.,TRBV7-9,TRBJ2-7,TGTGCCAGCAGCTTAGTAGGAACAGCTGGCGACCACGAGCAGTACTTC,CASSLVGTAGDHEQYF
few,TRBD2,TRBV7-9,TRBJ2-5,TGTGCCAGCAGCCTATACGGACTAGCGGGAGGCGAAGAGACCCAGTACTTC,CASSLYGLAGGEETQYF
many,.,TRBV2,TRBJ2-5,TGTGCCAGCAGTGAATCCCCAGGGTCCGGGGAGACCCAGTACTTC,CASSESPGSGETQYF
.,.,TRBV27,TRBJ1-5,TGTGCCAGCAGTTTAAATAAGGGGTTAGGAAATCAGCCCCAGCATTTT,CASSLNKGLGNQPQHF
.,.,TRBV28,TRBJ1-5,TGTGCCAGCAGTTTAAGGGGGGCCCGTCAGCCCCAGCATTTT,CASSLRGARQPQHF
many,TRBD1,TRBV28,TRBJ2-1,TGTGCCAGCAGTTTACAGGGGGCGGGTGGCGAGCAGTTCTTC,CASSLQGAGGEQFF
few,.,TRBV29-1,TRBJ1-2,TGCAGCGTTGGTGGTGGCTACACCTTC,CSVGGGYTF
.,TRBD2,TRBV7-9,TRBJ2-3,TGTGCCAGCAGCATCCCGGGAGGGGGGATAACAGATACGCAGTATTTT,CASSIPGGGITDTQYF
.,TRBD2,TRBV9,TRBJ2-5,TGTGCCAGCAGCGTAGCCTCGGCGGGGGGTTCAGAGACCCAGTACTTC,CASSVASAGGSETQYF
many,TRBD2,TRBV3-1,TRBJ2-1,TGTGCCAGCAGCCTTACTAGCGGGCAGTACAATGAGCAGTTCTTC,CASSLTSGQYNEQFF
.,.,TRBV27,TRBJ1-4,TGTGCCAGCAGTTTCTATAGGGGCCATGAAAAACTGTTTTTT,CASSFYRGHEKLFF
.,.,TRBV14,TRBJ2-7,TGTGCCAGCAGCCACCCGATTCGGGGCTCCTACGAGCAGTACTTC,CASSHPIRGSYEQYF
.,.,TRBV2,TRBJ1-2,.,CASSSSDSSGNGYTF
.,TRBD2,TRBV20-1,TRBJ2-3,TGCAGTGCTGCAAAAGCGGGGGGGCTCCCAGATACGCAGTATTTT,CSAAKAGGLPDTQYF
few,.,TRBV3-1,TRBJ1-1,TGTGCCAGCAGCCGGGAACAGGGGAACACTGAAGCTTTCTTT,CASSREQGNTEAFF